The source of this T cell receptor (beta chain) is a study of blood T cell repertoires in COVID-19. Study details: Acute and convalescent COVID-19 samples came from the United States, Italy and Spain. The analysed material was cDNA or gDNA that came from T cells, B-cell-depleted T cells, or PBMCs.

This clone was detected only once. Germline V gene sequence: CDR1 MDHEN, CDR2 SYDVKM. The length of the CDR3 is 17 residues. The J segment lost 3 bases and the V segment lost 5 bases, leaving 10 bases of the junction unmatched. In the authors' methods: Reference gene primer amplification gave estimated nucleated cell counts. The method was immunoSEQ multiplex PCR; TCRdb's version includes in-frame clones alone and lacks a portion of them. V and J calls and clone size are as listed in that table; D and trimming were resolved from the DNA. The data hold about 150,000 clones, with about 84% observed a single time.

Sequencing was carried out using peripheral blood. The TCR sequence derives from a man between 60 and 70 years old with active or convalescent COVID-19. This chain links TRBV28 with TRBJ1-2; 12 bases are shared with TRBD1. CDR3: CASSVLGQGARDYGYTF. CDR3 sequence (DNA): TGTGCCAGCAGTGTTCTGGGACAGGGGGCTCGGGACTATGGCTACACCTTC.